The 6 T cell receptor beta chains presented below share a single source sample, sequenced in a study of memory B cells and T cells in multiple sclerosis. Antigens for these TCRs are unknown. Sequenced by immunoSEQ multiplex PCR; TCRdb stores in-frame clones only, minus some. Of 25,000 to 35,000 clones detected, more than 75% appear once; the ten largest clones hold roughly 2.5%. Separate sequencing covered autoproliferating (CFSE-dim) and non-proliferating (CFSE-high) T cells from stimulus-free culture. Replicate wells were pooled after more than 6 days of stimulus-free culture of 40 million to 65 million CFSE-labeled PBMCs. Specimen: PBMCs from blood kept in culture. Receptors were obtained from a human donor with multiple sclerosis.

This chain uses TRBV7-3 with TRBJ2-7; TRBD2 aligns across 8 bases. CDR1 and CDR2 (germline): SGHTA, FQGTGA. V was pared by 2 bases and J by 0 bases, with 0 bases of the junction left unmatched. The CDR3 is 14 amino acids. The CDR3 region has the DNA TGTGCCAGCAGCTTAGCGGGAGGCTCCTACGAGCAGTACTTC. Its protein product is CASSLAGGSYEQYF. Drawing the rest from reference TRBV7-3 and TRBJ2-7, the complete variable domain is GAGVSQTPSNKVTEKGKYVELRCDPISGHTALYWYRQSLGQGPEFLIYFQGTGAADDSGLPNDRFFAVRPEGSVSTLKIQRTERGDSAVYLCASSLAGGSYEQYFGPGTRLTVT.

This clone appeared once. The chain uses TRBV7-8 and TRBJ2-5; D might be TRBD2 (7 bases). This CDR3 comprises 15 residues. Trimming took 5 bases from V and 4 from J, leaving 17 bases between them. Germline CDR1 SGHVS, CDR2 FQNEAQ. The CDR3 protein is CASSPLEGGGETQYF. The CDR3 bases are TGTGCCAGCAGCCCCCTCGAAGGGGGGGGAGAGACCCAGTACTTC. The variable domain in full, completed from reference TRBV7-8 and TRBJ2-5, reads GAGVSQSPRYKVAKRGQDVALRCDPISGHVSLFWYQQALGQGPEFLTYFQNEAQLDKSGLPSDRFFAERPEGSVSTLKIQRTQQEDSAVYLCASSPLEGGGETQYFGPGTRLLVL.

The chain recombines TRBV11-2 with TRBJ2-3, with D unresolved. With 5 bases removed from V and 0 bases from J, the gap between germline ends came to 15 bases. This CDR3 contains 16 residues. Germline CDR1 and CDR2: SGHAT and FQNNGV. CDR3 sequence: CASSPDQVASTDTQYF. CDR3 in DNA: TGTGCCAGCAGCCCGGATCAGGTAGCTAGCACAGATACGCAGTATTTT. The variable domain in full, completed from reference TRBV11-2 and TRBJ2-3, reads EAGVAQSPRYKIIEKRQSVAFWCNPISGHATLYWYQQILGQGPKLLIQFQNNGVVDDSQLPKDRFSAERLKGVDSTLKIQPAKLEDSAVYLCASSPDQVASTDTQYFGPGTRLTVL.

This clone was seen just once. The V gene is TRBV2, the J gene TRBJ1-5, with no clear D. Trimming pared 3 bases from V and 2 bases from J, leaving 5 bases between. The CDR3 spans 13 residues. CDR1 is SNHLY and CDR2 is FYNNEI in the germline V gene. DNA of the CDR3: TGTGCCAGCAGTGAGCAGCGCAATCAGCCCCAGCATTTT. It specifies CASSEQRNQPQHF.

The rearrangement uses TRBV2 and TRBJ2-7; D is possibly TRBD1 (6 bases). Trimming pared 6 bases from V and 2 bases from J, leaving 17 bases between. The length of the CDR3 is 15 residues. CDR1 is SNHLY and CDR2 is FYNNEI in the germline V gene. CDR3 nucleotide sequence: TGTGCCAGCAGCCGACCGGACAGAGGGACCTACGAGCAGTACTTC. This codes for CASSRPDRGTYEQYF.

The genes are TRBV28 and TRBJ1-3; a possible D gene is TRBD1 (5 bases). Germline CDR1 MDHEN, CDR2 SYDVKM. This CDR3 has 15 amino acids. V was shortened by 3 bases and J by 0 bases, with 9 bases between the two germline ends. The CDR3 region has the DNA TGTGCCAGCAGTTTCCGGGGCCTCTCTGGAAACACCATATATTTT. Translated: CASSFRGLSGNTIYF.